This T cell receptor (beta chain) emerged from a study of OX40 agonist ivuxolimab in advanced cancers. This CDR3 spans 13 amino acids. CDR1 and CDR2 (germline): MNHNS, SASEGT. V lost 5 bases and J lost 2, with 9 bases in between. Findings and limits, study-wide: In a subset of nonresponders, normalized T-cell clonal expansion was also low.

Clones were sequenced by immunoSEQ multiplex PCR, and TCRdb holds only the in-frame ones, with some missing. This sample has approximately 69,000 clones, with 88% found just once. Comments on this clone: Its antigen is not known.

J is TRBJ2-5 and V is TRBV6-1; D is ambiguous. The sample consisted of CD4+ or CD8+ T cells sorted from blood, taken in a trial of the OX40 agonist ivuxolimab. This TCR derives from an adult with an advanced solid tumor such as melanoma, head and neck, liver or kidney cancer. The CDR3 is CASSPRSQETQYF. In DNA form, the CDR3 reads TGTGCCAGCAGTCCAAGGTCACAAGAGACCCAGTACTTC.